This TCR beta chain was documented in a study of response to subunit inactivated influenza vaccine. TCRdb recomputed calls from the RT-PCR reads with MiXCR, one row per CDR3 protein. The profile covers approximately 500,000 distinct CDR3 sequences, with roughly 25% appearing a single time and 2.5% to 3% taken by the ten largest. V was clipped by 6 bases and J by 9 bases; unmatched bases: 7. This CDR3 has 14 amino acids. The sample was also reused in another study, on T cells expressing NK-cell markers. That report adds: The cDNA for TCR beta came from 5'RACE template switching with UMIs. From sorted CD3+CD56+NKG2C+, CD3+CD56+NKG2C- and CD3+CD56-NKG2C+ T cells came the TCR beta repertoires. The sequencing cohort of eight donors included seven HCMV-seropositive individuals and one seronegative individual. For six donors, the dominant NKG2C+ clonotypes made up about 1.0-8% of their CD8+ T cells.

The sample was CD4+ T cells sorted from PBMCs, taken 12 days after vaccination. This sequence originates from a middle-aged man who received an inactivated influenza vaccine. The V gene is TRBV12-3 or TRBV12-4, the J gene TRBJ1-6; 8 positions agree with TRBD1. The CDR3, as DNA: TGTGCCAGCAGCAACGGACAGGGAGTTTCACCCCTCCACTTT. It translates to CASSNGQGVSPLHF.